The 24 T cell receptor beta chains below were found in one sample sequenced in a study of cytomegalovirus exposure and HLA in healthy donors. Use of 60 Vbeta and 13 Jbeta primers characterized the PCR. Produced via immunoSEQ multiplex PCR; TCRdb's table is partial and in-frame only. The sample lists some 110,000 clones, over 75% seen once, with 5% to 6.5% in the top ten. Sequencing input: PBMCs. The source of these receptors is a woman younger than 35 in good health and CMV-seropositive.

CDR3 protein: CASSVAGARERETQYF. CDR3 DNA: TGTGCCAGCAGCGTAGCAGGGGCCCGGGAAAGAGAGACCCAGTACTTC. This chain joins TRBV9 and TRBJ2-5; perhaps TRBD1 as D (6 bases). The CDR3 is 16 residues long. V gave up 0 bases and J gave up 4 bases, with 16 bases separating them. Germline CDR1 is SGDLS and CDR2 is YYNGEE. The whole variable domain, remainder taken from reference TRBV9 and TRBJ2-5, is DSGVTQTPKHLITATGQRVTLRCSPRSGDLSVYWYQQSLDQGLQFLIQYYNGEERAKGNILERFSAQQFPDLHSELNLSSLELGDSALYFCASSVAGARERETQYFGPGTRLLVL.

The genes are TRBV10-3 and TRBJ1-1; maybe TRBD1 (5 bases). CDR1 and CDR2 (germline): ENHRY, SYGVKD. The CDR3 totals 15 residues. Trimming removed 6 bases from V and 0 bases from J, with 14 bases in between. This CDR3 is CAIRAFGTLNTEAFF. The DNA for the CDR3 is TGTGCCATCAGAGCGTTTGGGACTTTGAACACTGAAGCTTTCTTT.

The gene calls are TRBV19 and TRBJ1-1; D gene ambiguous. V was shortened by 10 bases and J by 6 bases, with 12 bases between the two germline ends. CDR1 and CDR2 from the germline V gene are LNHDA and SQIVND (reference sequence). This CDR3 has 11 amino acids. DNA of the CDR3: TGTGCCACCTCGGCTGGGCCTGAAGCTTTCTTT. Translation: CATSAGPEAFF.

The chain employs TRBV15 and TRBJ1-5; TRBD1 agrees at 8 bases. The CDR3 is 18 amino acids. The germline V gene has CDR1 LNHNV and CDR2 YYDKDF (reference sequence). V was pared by 0 bases and J by 2 bases, with 9 bases of the junction left unmatched. The CDR3 coding sequence is TGTGCCACCAGCAGAGATCTAGGGCAGGGGGCTCGCAATCAGCCCCAGCATTTT. Translating it yields CATSRDLGQGARNQPQHF.

The chain's CDR3 is CASSLTSTSGIGQFF. The DNA for the CDR3 is TGTGCCAGCAGCTTAACCAGCACTAGCGGGATAGGGCAGTTCTTC. This chain links TRBV7-3 with TRBJ2-1; 10 positions match TRBD2. The CDR3 spans 15 residues. Germline-derived CDR1 and CDR2 are SGHTA and FQGTGA. The trim removed 0 bases at V and 12 bases at J, leaving 8 bases unmatched. Supplemented by reference TRBV7-3 and TRBJ2-1, the full variable domain reads GAGVSQTPSNKVTEKGKYVELRCDPISGHTALYWYRQSLGQGPEFLIYFQGTGAADDSGLPNDRFFAVRPEGSVSTLKIQRTERGDSAVYLCASSLTSTSGIGQFFGPGTRLTVL.

This chain uses TRBV5-6 with TRBJ2-5; TRBD2 is a possible D gene (6 bases). The V gene's germline CDR1 is SGHDT and CDR2 YYEEEE. The CDR3 is 13 residues long. V lost 4 bases and J 7 bases, leaving 14 bases between the germline ends. The CDR3 nucleotides are TGTGCCAGCAGCATAACTAGCCCAGGGACCCAGTACTTC. It codes for CASSITSPGTQYF. The whole variable domain, remainder taken from reference TRBV5-6 and TRBJ2-5, is DAGVTQSPTHLIKTRGQQVTLRCSPKSGHDTVSWYQQALGQGPQFIFQYYEEEERQRGNFPDRFSGHQFPNYSSELNVNALLLGDSALYLCASSITSPGTQYFGPGTRLLVL.

This clone was observed a single time. The J gene is TRBJ2-5, the V gene TRBV13; 12 nucleotides align to TRBD1. Germline assignment: CDR1 PRHDT and CDR2 FYEKMQ (reference sequence). The CDR3 is made up of 15 amino acids. J lost 7 bases, V lost 5 bases, and 8 bases had no gene match. The CDR3 bases are TGTGCCAGCAGCCGGAGGGGACAGGGGGCAGGGACCCAGTACTTC. Protein product: CASSRRGQGAGTQYF.

The chain is built from TRBV14 and TRBJ2-1; 10 bases are shared with TRBD2. This CDR3 region has 18 residues. J lost 4 bases, V lost 2 bases, and 11 bases had no gene match. Germline assignment: CDR1 SGHDN and CDR2 FVKESK. The CDR3 loop reads CASSQWASGSPFYNEQFF. The CDR3 nucleotides are TGTGCCAGCAGCCAATGGGCTAGCGGGAGTCCTTTTTACAATGAGCAGTTCTTC.

The V call is TRBV5-6, the J call TRBJ2-3; 11 bases are shared with TRBD2. There are 17 residues in the CDR3. Germline CDR1 is SGHDT and CDR2 is YYEEEE. V shed 5 bases, J shed 3 bases, and the junction held 11 bases outside the gene matches. CDR3 sequence reads: CASSKGSSGRWTDTQYF. For the CDR3, the DNA is TGTGCCAGCAGTAAGGGGTCTAGCGGGAGGTGGACAGATACGCAGTATTTT.

DNA for the CDR3: TGTGCCAGCAGTTATGATGGACTAGCAAATACCTACGAGCAGTACTTC. It yields the protein CASSYDGLANTYEQYF. This chain uses TRBV27 with TRBJ2-7; TRBD2 matches at 8 bases. CDR3 length: 16 amino acids. The germline gives CDR1 MNHEY, CDR2 SMNVEV (reference sequence). Trimming removed 4 bases from V and 2 bases from J; junction bases left unmatched: 10.

This clone occurred a few times. The chain has TRBV5-1 and TRBJ1-6, with unresolved D. Trimming took off 4 bases at V and 6 bases at J, with 8 bases between the two ends. The CDR3 contains 13 residues. The germline CDR1 and CDR2 sequences are SGHRS and YFSETQ. The CDR3 region has the DNA TGCGCCAGCAGCCAGGACTCTAATTCACCCCTCCACTTT. It encodes CASSQDSNSPLHF. The variable domain in full, completed from reference TRBV5-1 and TRBJ1-6, reads KAGVTQTPRYLIKTRGQQVTLSCSPISGHRSVSWYQQTPGQGLQFLFEYFSETQRNKGNFPGRFSGRQFSNSRSEMNVSTLELGDSALYLCASSQDSNSPLHFGNGTRLTVT.

V gene TRBV7-9 combines with J gene TRBJ2-7; 8 bases match TRBD1. Looked up from germline, CDR1 is SEHNR and CDR2 is FQNEAQ (reference sequence). The CDR3 runs to 16 residues. After removal of 5 bases from V and 0 bases from J, the junction contained 9 bases not matched to a gene. CDR3: CASSQPTGGNSYEQYF. The CDR3 DNA follows: TGTGCCAGCAGCCAACCCACAGGGGGGAACTCCTACGAGCAGTACTTC.

This rearrangement joins TRBV5-6 to TRBJ2-3; D gene unclear. CDR1 and CDR2 from the germline V gene are SGHDT and YYEEEE. V was cut by 1 base and J by 1 base, with 7 bases left in between. The CDR3 extends over 14 amino acids. The CDR3 coding sequence is TGTGCCAGCAGCTTGTACCAGGGCACAGATACGCAGTATTTT. This codes for CASSLYQGTDTQYF.

V and J are TRBV28 and TRBJ2-6; perhaps TRBD2 as D (6 bases). Between the trimmed V and J ends, which lost 5 bases and 0 bases, there was a span of 14 bases. There are 17 residues in the CDR3. Germline assignment: CDR1 MDHEN and CDR2 SYDVKM. This CDR3 is CASSPSQGLSGANVLTF. CDR3 in DNA: TGTGCCAGCAGTCCGAGTCAGGGACTCTCTGGGGCCAACGTCCTGACTTTC.

About this clone: A read error is the likely source, as a far larger clone sits one nucleotide away. This chain connects TRBV6-5 to TRBJ2-7; D remains ambiguous. The CDR3 covers 13 residues. Germline V CDR1 and CDR2: MNHEY, SVGAGI. Trimming took off 6 bases at V and 2 bases at J, with 11 bases between the two ends. CDR3 residues: CASSLLSTYEQYF. CDR3 sequence (DNA): TGTGCCAGCAGCCTCCTAAGTACCTACGAGCAGTACTTC.

This chain links TRBV28 with TRBJ1-1; D is ambiguous. The CDR3 loop spans 16 amino acids. Per the germline V gene, CDR1 is MDHEN and CDR2 is SYDVKM. Trimming cost V 3 bases and J 4 bases, with 18 bases left between them. The CDR3 sequence is CASSLVAPSGGTEAFF. For the CDR3, the DNA is TGTGCCAGCAGTTTGGTTGCCCCATCAGGAGGCACTGAAGCTTTCTTT. The full variable domain, its missing parts supplied by reference TRBV28 and TRBJ1-1, is DVKVTQSSRYLVKRTGEKVFLECVQDMDHENMFWYRQDPGLGLRLIYFSYDVKMKEKGDIPEGYSVSREKKERFSLILESASTNQTSMYLCASSLVAPSGGTEAFFGQGTRLTVV.

The V and J genes are TRBV27 and TRBJ2-7, with 7 nucleotides matching TRBD1. The germline V gene encodes CDR1 MNHEY and CDR2 SMNVEV (reference sequence). The CDR3 extends over 13 amino acids. V was pared by 3 bases and J by 3 bases, with 2 bases of the junction left unmatched. The CDR3 region is CASSLGQIYEQYF. The DNA for the CDR3 is TGTGCCAGCAGTTTGGGACAGATCTACGAGCAGTACTTC.

The chain's CDR3 is CASSHRDSSSGEQYV. As DNA, the CDR3 is TGTGCCAGCAGCCACCGGGACTCCAGTTCGGGGGAGCAGTACGTC. J is TRBJ2-7 and V is TRBV7-9, with D perhaps matching TRBD2 (6 bases). V was pared by 5 bases and J by 7 bases, with 21 bases between. CDR1 is SEHNR, CDR2 FQNEAQ, per germline (reference sequence). The CDR3 sequence is 15 residues long.

The chain is built from TRBV11-3 and TRBJ2-1; 9 positions match TRBD2. With V trimmed by 1 base and J by 4 bases, 5 bases remained unmatched. This CDR3 spans 16 amino acids. Germline values: CDR1 SGHNT, CDR2 YENEEA. CDR3 nucleotide sequence: TGTGCCAGCAGCTTAGGTGTAGCGGGAGTGTACAATGAGCAGTTCTTC. Translation: CASSLGVAGVYNEQFF.

This clone was counted once. The V call is TRBV28, the J call TRBJ1-5, with D uncertain. This CDR3 comprises 14 residues. Germline-derived CDR1 and CDR2 are MDHEN and SYDVKM. Trimming cost V 3 bases and J 0 bases, with 6 bases left between them. Here the CDR3 DNA reads TGTGCCAGCAGTTTTCGGAGTAGCAATCAGCCCCAGCATTTT. This codes for CASSFRSSNQPQHF.

The chain uses TRBV11-2 and TRBJ2-1; 9 bases are a match to TRBD1. This CDR3 spans 13 amino acids. The germline V gene has CDR1 SGHAT and CDR2 FQNNGV. Trimming at V came to 1 base and at J to 8 bases, leaving 0 bases not matched to a gene. The CDR3 sequence: CASSLGTGDEQFF. CDR3 in DNA: TGTGCCAGCAGCTTAGGGACAGGGGATGAGCAGTTCTTC.

On this clone itself: Other DNA sequences in the same sample also yield this CDR3. This chain connects TRBV7-3 to TRBJ2-1, with D possibly being TRBD2 (5 bases). CDR1 and CDR2 from the germline V gene are SGHTA and FQGTGA. The CDR3 has 14 residues. The V end lost 4 bases, the J end lost 2 bases, and 9 bases lay between the germline ends. Here the CDR3 reads CASSSGGPYNEQFF. In DNA, the CDR3 is TGTGCCAGCAGCTCAGGAGGACCCTACAATGAGCAGTTCTTC.

This chain joins TRBV6-5 and TRBJ2-7; 8 bases map to TRBD1. The V gene's germline CDR1 is MNHEY and CDR2 SVGAGI. V trimming: 0 bases; J trimming: 6 bases; junction bases outside the gene matches: 7. The CDR3 extends over 15 amino acids. CDR3 in DNA: TGTGCCAGCAGTTACTCGCCGGACAGGGCGCCCGAGCAGTACTTC. Protein sequence: CASSYSPDRAPEQYF.

In this sample, this clone turned up a few times. The rearrangement links TRBV2 to TRBJ1-2; D remains unclear. Germline-derived CDR1 and CDR2 are SNHLY and FYNNEI. Trimming pared 10 bases from V and 2 bases from J, leaving 11 bases between. The CDR3 covers 12 residues. The CDR3 bases are TGTGCCATCAAGAACTCCAACTATGGCTACACCTTC. Translated: CAIKNSNYGYTF.